The entry below gives a single TCR beta chain sequence along with its context. The data derive from a study of blood T cell repertoires in COVID-19. The overall study: Whether acute or convalescent, the COVID-19 samples came from the United States, Italy and Spain. T cells, B-cell-depleted T cells, or PBMCs provided the cDNA or gDNA that served as material.

The CDR3 is 15 amino acids. The V end was cut by 3 bases, the J end by 1 base, with 10 bases between. The germline CDR1 and CDR2 sequences are ENHRY and SYGVKD. Original analysis: The authors estimated nucleated cell counts from reference gene primer amplification. Libraries were prepared by immunoSEQ multiplex PCR; TCRdb keeps only in-frame clonotypes and omits some of them. Clonal size and the V and J genes are those of that table, whereas D and trimming came from the DNA. The data show 250,000 to 300,000 clones, approximately 85% seen once. This TCR was recovered from a woman aged 30 to 39 with acute or convalescent COVID-19. The chain employs TRBV10-3 and TRBJ1-5; D may be TRBD1 (5 bases). The sequenced material came from peripheral blood. CDR3 amino acids: CAISDDRPSNQPQHF. CDR3 coding DNA: TGTGCCATCAGTGACGACAGACCCAGCAATCAGCCCCAGCATTTT.